Listed here are 2 T cell receptor beta chains from one sample, sequenced in a study of post-analysis software for immune sequencing data. Study-wide points: Compared with controls, patients had more of five TRBV segments, including TRBV5-6, TRBV5-1 and TRBV20-1.

These TCRs are of unknown antigen specificity. Researchers reported that TCR beta cDNA libraries carried unique molecular identifiers. In TCRdb, the PCR reads were re-called with MiXCR into one record per CDR3 protein. The sample lists about 770,000 distinct CDR3 sequences, approximately 44% occurring once. The sample was blood. Receptors originate from a girl under 18 with multiple sclerosis.

The chain uses TRBV29-1 and TRBJ2-1, with D unclear. The germline V and J ends were trimmed by 7 bases and 5 bases, with 15 bases remaining between them. CDR1 and CDR2 (germline): SQVTM, ANQGSEA. The CDR3 runs to 13 residues. The CDR3 is CSAKDDMNNEQFF. In DNA, the CDR3 is TGCAGCGCCAAAGATGACATGAACAATGAGCAGTTCTTC.

The CDR3 sequence: CASSSQDGQPQHF. DNA for the CDR3: TGTGCCAGCAGTAGCCAGGACGGTCAGCCCCAGCATTTT. This chain uses TRBV25-1 with TRBJ1-5; D is unclear. V was pared by 5 bases and J by 6 bases, with 11 bases between. The CDR3 has 13 amino acids. In germline, CDR1 is MGHDK, CDR2 SYGVNS.